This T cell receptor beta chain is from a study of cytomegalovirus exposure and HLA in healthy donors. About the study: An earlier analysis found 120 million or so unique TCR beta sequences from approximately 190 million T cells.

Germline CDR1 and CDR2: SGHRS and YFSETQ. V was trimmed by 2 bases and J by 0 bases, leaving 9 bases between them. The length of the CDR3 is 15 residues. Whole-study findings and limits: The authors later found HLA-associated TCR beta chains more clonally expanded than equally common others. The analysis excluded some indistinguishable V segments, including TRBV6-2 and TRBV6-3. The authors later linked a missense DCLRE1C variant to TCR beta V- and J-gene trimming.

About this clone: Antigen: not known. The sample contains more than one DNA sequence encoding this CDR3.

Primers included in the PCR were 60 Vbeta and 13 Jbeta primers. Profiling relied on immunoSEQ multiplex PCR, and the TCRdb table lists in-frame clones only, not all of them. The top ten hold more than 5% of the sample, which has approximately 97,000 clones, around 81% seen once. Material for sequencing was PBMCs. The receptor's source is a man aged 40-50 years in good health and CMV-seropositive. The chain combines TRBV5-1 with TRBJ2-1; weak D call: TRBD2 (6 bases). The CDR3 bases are TGCGCCAGCAGCTTTTCCGGGAGCTCCTACAATGAGCAGTTCTTC. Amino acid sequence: CASSFSGSSYNEQFF.